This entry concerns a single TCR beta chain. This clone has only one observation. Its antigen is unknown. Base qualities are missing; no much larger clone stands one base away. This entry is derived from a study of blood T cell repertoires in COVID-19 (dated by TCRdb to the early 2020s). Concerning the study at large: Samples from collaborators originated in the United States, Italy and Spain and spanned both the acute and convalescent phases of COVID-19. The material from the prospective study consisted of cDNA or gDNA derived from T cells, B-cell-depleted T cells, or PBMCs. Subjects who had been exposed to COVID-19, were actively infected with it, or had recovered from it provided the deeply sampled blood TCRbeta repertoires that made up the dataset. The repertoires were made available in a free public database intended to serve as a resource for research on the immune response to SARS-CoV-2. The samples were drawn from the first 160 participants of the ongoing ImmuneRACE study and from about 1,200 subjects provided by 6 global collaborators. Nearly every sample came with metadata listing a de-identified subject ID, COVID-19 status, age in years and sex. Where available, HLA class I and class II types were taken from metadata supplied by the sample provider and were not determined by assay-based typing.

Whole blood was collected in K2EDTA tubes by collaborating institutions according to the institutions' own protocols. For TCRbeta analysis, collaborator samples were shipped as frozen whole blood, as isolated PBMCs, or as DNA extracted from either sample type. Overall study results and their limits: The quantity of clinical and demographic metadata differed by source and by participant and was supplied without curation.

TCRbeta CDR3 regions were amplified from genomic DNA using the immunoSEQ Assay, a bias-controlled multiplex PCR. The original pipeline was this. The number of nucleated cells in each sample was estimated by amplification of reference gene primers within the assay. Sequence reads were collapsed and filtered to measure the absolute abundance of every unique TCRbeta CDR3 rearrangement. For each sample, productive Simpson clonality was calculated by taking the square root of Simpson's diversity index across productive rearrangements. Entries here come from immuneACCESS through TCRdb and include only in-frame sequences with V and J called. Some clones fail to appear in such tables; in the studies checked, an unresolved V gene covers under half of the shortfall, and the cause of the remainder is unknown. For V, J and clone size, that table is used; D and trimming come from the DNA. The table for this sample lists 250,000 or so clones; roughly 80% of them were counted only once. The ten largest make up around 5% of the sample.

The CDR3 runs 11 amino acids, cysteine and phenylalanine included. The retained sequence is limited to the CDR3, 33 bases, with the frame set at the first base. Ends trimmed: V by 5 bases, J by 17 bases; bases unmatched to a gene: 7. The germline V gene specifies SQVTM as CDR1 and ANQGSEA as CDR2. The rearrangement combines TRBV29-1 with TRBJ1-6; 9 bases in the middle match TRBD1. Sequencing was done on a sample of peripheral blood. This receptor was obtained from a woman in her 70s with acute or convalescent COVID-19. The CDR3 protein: CSVRQGEVIHF. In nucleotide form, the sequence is TGCAGCGTTCGACAGGGGGAGGTTATCCACTTT. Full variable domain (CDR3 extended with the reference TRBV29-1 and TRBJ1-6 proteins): SAVISQKPSRDICQRGTSLTIQCQVDSQVTMMFWYRQQPGQSLTLIATANQGSEATYESGFVIDKFPISRPNLTFSTLTVSNMSPEDSSIYLCSVRQGEVIHFGNGTRLTVT.